Sequencing of this T cell receptor beta chain was carried out in a study of identical twins (dated by TCRdb to 2016 to 2017). In the study overall: TCR alpha and beta repertoires from monozygotic twins, unrelated adults of various ages and cord blood were deep-sequenced to test whether fetal clonotypes persist. Replicate twin experiments were performed at different times using different library preparation protocols to rule out contamination. Summary of the overall study and its limitations: Fewer insertions were carried by abundant cord blood beta clonotypes; a weaker similar trend was observed in young adult naive repertoires, while no such trend was observed in memory repertoires. Compared with coincidental sharing between unrelated individuals, out-of-frame TCR alpha sequences shared between twins showed an excess of sequences with low generation probability. Because the same donors could not be followed over many years, the conclusions relied on cross-sectional statistical analysis. Out-of-frame TCR alpha sharing in monozygotic twins was systematically underestimated by recombination models, whereas sharing between unrelated individuals was in agreement with the recombination models. Zero-insertion analyses could be partly confounded by invariant T cells such as MAIT and iNKT, although diverse VJ usage argued against such confounding for most clonotypes. In beta out-of-frame sequences, excess twin sharing was weaker, because having fewer shared sequences lowered the signal-to-noise ratio.

Library preparation employed 5' RACE. Sequencing relied on an Illumina HiSeq 2000. A universal primer binding site was introduced by template switching, and a unique molecular identifier was present in the final cDNA, enabling accurate counting of TCR cDNA molecules. First-strand cDNA for TCR alpha and beta chains was synthesized from specific primers in the conserved constant-segment region. To control for contamination, every cDNA library was double barcoded, receiving both a SMART-Mk sample barcode and Illumina barcodes. TruSeq adapter sequences and Illumina sample barcodes were added in two successive PCR steps. The TCR alpha and beta cDNA libraries were sequenced on the Illumina HiSeq platform using custom primers. From the authors' description of their analysis: MiGEC processed the raw reads to extract unique molecular identifiers, while MiXCR was used to determine the CDR3 positions. For each individual, recombination models were inferred using an EM algorithm with the repgenHMM and IGoR tools. Shared clonotype analysis was performed with the tcR package in R, normalizing sharing by the product of cloneset sizes. To study raw recombination without the effects of thymic and clonal selection, out-of-frame nonproductive sequences were analyzed. In-frame beta chains were kept once TCRdb had trimmed the public reads at Q25 with fastp and called clones with MiXCR. Duplicate CDR3 protein sequences are folded into a single record with the most common DNA and genes. In this record, the V and J calls reflect TCRdb's handling and not the investigators' own analysis. For this sample there are roughly 230,000 distinct CDR3 sequences; 6.5% to 9.5% appear just once. The top ten clonotypes cover 2.5% to 3.5% of the sample.

All donors were healthy Caucasians. Three pairs of female monozygotic twins, all aged roughly 18 to 29 years, were included in the twin cohort. Positive isolation kits from Invitrogen were used to isolate the CD4+ and CD8+ T cell populations. This clonotype was counted many times. Its recognized antigen is unknown. No base quality information exists; no much larger clone differs at one position. This same sample was also taken into another study, of yellow fever vaccine responses in identical twins. From that second study: The authors reported that the T cell response to vaccination in identical twins appeared partly convergent and partly personalized. In the study, vaccine-responding T cell clones were precisely tracked in identical twins.

Sequences were obtained from CD8+ T cells sorted from blood. The TCR comes from a woman aged 18-29 years in good health.

CDR3 region: CASSLVAGNTDTQYF. The nucleotides are TGCGCCAGCAGCCTAGTAGCGGGAAACACAGATACGCAGTATTTT. The rearranged chain carries TRBV4-3 and TRBJ2-3; 8 central bases correspond to TRBD2. At the junction V is shortened by 4 bases and J by 2 bases; bases outside the gene matches: 5. Its CDR3 holds 15 amino acids, cysteine through phenylalanine. CDR3 DNA is the only sequence kept; it has 45 bases, read in frame from the first base. CDR1 LGHNA and CDR2 YSLEER were looked up in the germline V gene.